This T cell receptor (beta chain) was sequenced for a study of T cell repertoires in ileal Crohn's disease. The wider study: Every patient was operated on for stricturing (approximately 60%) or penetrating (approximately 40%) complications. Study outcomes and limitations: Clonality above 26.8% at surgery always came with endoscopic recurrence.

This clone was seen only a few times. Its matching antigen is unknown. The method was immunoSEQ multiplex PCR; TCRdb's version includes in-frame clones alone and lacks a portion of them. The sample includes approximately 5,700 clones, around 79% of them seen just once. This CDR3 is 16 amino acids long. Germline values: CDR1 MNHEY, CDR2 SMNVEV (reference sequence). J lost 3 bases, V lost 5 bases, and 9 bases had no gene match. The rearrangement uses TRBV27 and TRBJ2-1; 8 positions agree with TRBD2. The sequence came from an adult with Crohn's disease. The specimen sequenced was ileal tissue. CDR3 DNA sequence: TGTGCCAGCAGTCCACTCGAGGGACTAGGCTACAATGAGCAGTTCTTC. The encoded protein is CASSPLEGLGYNEQFF.